Each of the 9 T cell receptor beta chains below was sequenced from the same sample in a study of tumor-infiltrating lymphocytes in primary liver carcinoma. Constant-region priming of roughly 0.45 ug total RNA yielded TCR beta cDNA. Three nested multiplex PCR rounds of slightly modified ARM-PCR generated TCR beta libraries. The first two PCR rounds used TRBV1-TRBV30 primers with a Cbeta primer, approximately 9 cycles each. TCRdb reanalysed the multiplex PCR reads using MiXCR and keeps one entry per CDR3 protein. There are tens of thousands of distinct CDR3 sequences in the sample; 65% to 80% occur only once, and 15% to 20% lies in the top ten. Investigators took RNA and DNA out together from about 21-30 mg of unsorted bulk tissue. Sequencing was done on a sample of liver tumor tissue from sampling region 1. Documented subset: tumor region T1, superior pole. These receptors were obtained from a middle-aged man with primary liver carcinoma and hepatitis B virus infection.

On this clonotype: The junction departs from the called germline gene at one end, perhaps through a read error. V usage is TRBV5-1 and J usage is TRBJ2-7, with D perhaps being TRBD1 or TRBD2 (5 bases each). The V gene's germline CDR1 is SGHRS and CDR2 YFSETQ. This CDR3 is built from 15 residues. The CDR3 nucleotides are TGCGTCAGCAGTCAGGTACCCGCCCGGGGCGACGAGCAGTACTTC. Encoded protein: CVSSQVPARGDEQYF.

The chain links TRBV4-2 to TRBJ2-1, with no clear D. The CDR3 consists of 16 residues. CDR1 is LGHNA, CDR2 YNFKEQ, per germline. Deletions cut 11 bases from V and 3 bases from J, with 23 bases between. CDR3 sequence: CACGQEARGGYNEQFF. CDR3 bases: TGTGCCTGCGGCCAAGAGGCCCGAGGCGGCTACAATGAGCAGTTCTTC.

In the case of this clonotype: One end of the junction fails to match germline, which may point to a read error. V gene TRBV11-2 combines with J gene TRBJ2-2; D tentatively reads TRBD1 or TRBD2 (5 bases each). CDR3 length: 15 amino acids. CDR1 and CDR2 from the germline V gene are SGHAT and FQNNGV. The CDR3 DNA sequence: TGTGACAGCAGCTTAGTCGGACGGGGCATTGGGGAGCTGTTTTTT. Protein product: CDSSLVGRGIGELFF.

Concerning this clonotype: The CDR3 end shows no conserved phenylalanine or tryptophan, and so a read error is likely. The CDR3 DNA sequence: TGTGCCATCAAGGGACATGGATCCCAAGAGACCCAGTACTTA. It translates to CAIKGHGSQETQYL. The rearrangement links TRBV10-3 to TRBJ2-5; D is perhaps TRBD1 (6 bases). The CDR3 extends over 14 amino acids. V was trimmed by 7 bases and J by 1 base, leaving 13 bases between them. CDR1 and CDR2 (germline): ENHRY, SYGVKD.

As concerns this clonotype: The germline gene is not matched at one end of the junction; a read error may be the cause. This chain joins TRBV10-3 and TRBJ2-5; no clear D. This CDR3 is 13 amino acids long. Germline V CDR1 and CDR2: ENHRY, SYGVKD. Written as DNA, the CDR3 is TGTGCCATCAGTGAATTGGCCCCAGAGTCCCAGTACTTC. This codes for CAISELAPESQYF.

This clonotype was seen ten or more times. The chain couples TRBV7-9 to TRBJ2-7; possible D gene TRBD1, 6 bases. The CDR3 sequence is 14 residues long. Trimming left V 5 bases short and J 5 bases short, with 16 bases between. The germline V gene has CDR1 SEHNR and CDR2 FQNEAQ (reference sequence). The CDR3 loop reads CASSGDTGKDEQYF. For the CDR3, the DNA is TGTGCCAGCAGCGGGGACACCGGTAAAGACGAGCAGTACTTC.

The V call is TRBV11-2, the J call TRBJ2-2; D unclear. Deletions cut 5 bases from V and 1 base from J, with 11 bases between. Germline V gives CDR1 SGHAT, CDR2 FQNNGV. This CDR3 spans 15 amino acids. The CDR3 DNA reads as TGTGCCAGCAGCCTATTTCAGATGAACACCGGGGAGCTGTTTTTT. Translating gives CASSLFQMNTGELFF.

Concerning this clonotype itself: An end of the junction differs from the germline gene, which may be a read error. V usage is TRBV7-9 and J usage is TRBJ2-1; 9 bases match TRBD1. Germline loops: CDR1 SEHNR, CDR2 FQNEAQ (reference sequence). CDR3 length: 15 amino acids. The CDR3, as DNA: TGTGCCAACAGCTTAGGGGACAGGGCACGCAATGAGCAGTTCTTC. Translated, it gives CANSLGDRARNEQFF.

This chain links TRBV10-3 with TRBJ2-2, with 7 bases identical to TRBD2. The CDR3 is 13 amino acids. The germline V gene encodes CDR1 ENHRY and CDR2 SYGVKD. The CDR3 sequence is CVTPSGNTGELFF. In DNA, the CDR3 is TGTGTCACGCCTAGCGGCAACACCGGGGAGCTGTTTTTT.